This TCR beta chain emerged from a study of CD8+CD57+ T cells in acquired aplastic anemia. Study at large: Sorted CD4+ plus CD8+ cells gave DNA averaging roughly 3 ug.

V shed 5 bases and J 6 bases; nucleotides not matched to a gene: 4. The CDR3 length is 14 residues. Germline CDR1 reads SGHTA; CDR2 reads FQGNSA. Remarks on this clonotype: What it recognizes is unknown.

Regarding the study as a whole: Both patients and controls carried the same twenty-nine CD8+ CDR3 sequences.

The use of genomic DNA as template underpinned the TCR beta VDJ and CDR3 profiling. MiXCR, run by TCRdb on the reads, gives a single entry per CDR3 protein. The table shows roughly 220,000 distinct CDR3 sequences, with over 55% occurring only once. By flow cytometry, patients selected for sequencing had shown an expansion of CD8+CD57+ cells. Severe acquired aplastic anemia was present in all patients. Patients were untreated when blood was sampled. This sequence was found in a human donor with aplastic anemia. The sequenced sample was sorted CD4+, CD8+, or CD8+CD57+ T cells (not recorded which) from PBMCs. The chain joins TRBV7-2 to TRBJ2-1; 10 bases fit TRBD1. The CDR3 here is CASSPDRGANEQFF. The CDR3 nucleotides read TGTGCCAGCAGCCCGGACAGGGGGGCCAATGAGCAGTTCTTC. Based on the CDR3 plus reference TRBV7-2 and TRBJ2-1, the full variable domain is GAGVSQSPSNKVTEKGKDVELRCDPISGHTALYWYRQSLGQGLEFLIYFQGNSAPDKSGLPSDRFSAERTGGSVSTLTIQRTQQEDSAVYLCASSPDRGANEQFFGPGTRLTVL.